The TCR beta chain described here comes from a study of untreated major depressive disorder (dated 2018 in TCRdb). For the study in its entirety: In this cross-sectional case-control comparison, antidepressant-free major depressive disorder patients and individually matched non-depressed controls were compared on T cell phenotype and TCR repertoire.

The Qiagen DNeasy Blood and Tissue Kit was used to extract total genomic DNA from purified CD4+ T cells. Amplification and sequencing of the TCRbeta CDR3 region, as defined according to IMGT, were carried out with immunoSEQ immunosequencing protocols. The source study handled its data this way. Preprocessing of raw sequence data for PCR and sequencing error correction was performed by the immunoSEQ service. The sequence data were loaded into the immunoSEQ Analyzer and then analyzed further using VDJtools v1.0.7. The paired Wilcoxon signed-rank test was applied to assess differences between patients and controls. Sourced from immuneACCESS, this table was stored by TCRdb with only in-frame sequences that have V and J called. A share of the clones is absent; for the studies checked, an unresolved V gene accounts for under half, and the remainder has no known explanation. V, J and clone size are those of that table, while D and trimming were read from the DNA. This sample is represented by 15,000 to 20,000 clones; roughly 84% of them were singletons. The ten most abundant clones make up roughly 0.82% of the sample.

Beyond this particular receptor, the publication reports: Because of the strict matching and exclusion criteria, the study sample was comparatively small, which limits how generalizable the findings are. For the sequencing comparisons, planned one-tailed tests were run on just three Vbeta families that had been chosen in advance.

As to this clone: Its cognate antigen has yet to be identified. No base qualities exist here, and no much larger clone lies one base off it.

Every depressed patient was matched in pairs with a non-depressed control on sex, age, current smoking status and body mass index. Every participant in the study was of European descent. Controls had no current or lifetime mood disorder and scored 5 or less on the Quick Inventory of Depressive Symptoms-Self Report. Major medical conditions, Axis I/II comorbidities, regular medication or illicit drug use, and drinking over 100 g alcohol a week were all grounds for excluding any participant. Around 28 ml of peripheral blood was collected from each participant into EDTA tubes. Using the BD IMag Human CD4 T Lymphocyte Enrichment Set, CD4+ T cells were purified from thawed PBMCs via magnetic negative selection. A purity of 85% to 95% was typically achieved with the CD4+ enrichment method, as confirmed by flow cytometry. TCRbeta sequencing was performed on a subgroup of 4 to 6 case-control pairs selected blind to chemokine receptor expression and flow-cytometric repertoire skewing results. All blood samples were drawn in the morning at 8:00 a.m., and PBMCs were separated by Ficoll-Hypaque gradient centrifugation. PBMCs were gradually cooled to -80 degrees C for cryopreservation and then kept in liquid nitrogen until assay.

This clonotype was sampled from a woman aged 25 to 45 in good health. The sample was CD4+ T cells from PBMCs.

The CDR3 loop reads CASSSSQSSYNEQFF. In nucleotides, the sequence is TGTGCCAGTAGCTCGTCACAGAGCTCCTACAATGAGCAGTTCTTC. The chain is assembled from TRBV19 and TRBJ2-1; the D gene is unclear. In the germline V gene (reference sequence), CDR1 corresponds to LNHDA and CDR2 to SQIVND. V is pared back by 6 bases and J by 0 bases, with 12 bases lying between the germline termini. Reading from cysteine to phenylalanine, the CDR3 counts 15 amino acids. Only CDR3 DNA is held: 45 bases, read in frame from base 1.